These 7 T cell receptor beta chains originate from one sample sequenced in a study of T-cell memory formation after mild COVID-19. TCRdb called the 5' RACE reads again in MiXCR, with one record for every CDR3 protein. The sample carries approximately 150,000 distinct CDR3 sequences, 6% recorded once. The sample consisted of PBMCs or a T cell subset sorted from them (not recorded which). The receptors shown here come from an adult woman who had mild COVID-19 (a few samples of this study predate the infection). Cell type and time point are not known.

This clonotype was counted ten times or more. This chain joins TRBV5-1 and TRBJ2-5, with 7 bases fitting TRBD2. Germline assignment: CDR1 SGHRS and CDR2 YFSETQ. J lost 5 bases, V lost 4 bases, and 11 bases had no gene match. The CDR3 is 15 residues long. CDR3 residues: CASSPEGREEETQYF. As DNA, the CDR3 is TGCGCCAGCAGCCCTGAAGGGAGGGAAGAGGAGACCCAGTACTTC. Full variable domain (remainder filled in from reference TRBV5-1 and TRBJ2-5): KAGVTQTPRYLIKTRGQQVTLSCSPISGHRSVSWYQQTPGQGLQFLFEYFSETQRNKGNFPGRFSGRQFSNSRSEMNVSTLELGDSALYLCASSPEGREEETQYFGPGTRLLVL.

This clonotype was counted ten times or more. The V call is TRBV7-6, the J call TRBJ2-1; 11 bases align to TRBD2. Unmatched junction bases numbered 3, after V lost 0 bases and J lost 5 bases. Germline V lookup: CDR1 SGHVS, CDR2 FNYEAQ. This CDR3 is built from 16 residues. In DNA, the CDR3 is TGTGCCAGCAGCTTAGCTCCGGGACTAGCGGACAATGAGCAGTTCTTC. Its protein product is CASSLAPGLADNEQFF.

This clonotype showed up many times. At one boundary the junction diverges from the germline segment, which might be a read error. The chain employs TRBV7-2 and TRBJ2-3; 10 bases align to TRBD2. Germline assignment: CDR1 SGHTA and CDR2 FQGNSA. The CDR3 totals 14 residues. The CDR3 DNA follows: TGTGCCAGCAGCCTAGCGGGAGTCAAGGATACGCAGTATTTT. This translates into CASSLAGVKDTQYF.

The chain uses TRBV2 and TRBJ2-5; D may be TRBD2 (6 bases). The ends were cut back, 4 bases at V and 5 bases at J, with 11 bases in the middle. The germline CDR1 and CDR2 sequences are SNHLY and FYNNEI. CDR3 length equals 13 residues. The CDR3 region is CASSVSGVETQYF. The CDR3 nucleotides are TGTGCCAGCAGTGTTTCGGGGGTTGAGACCCAGTACTTC.

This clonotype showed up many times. CDR3 DNA: TGTGCCAGCAGCCCGGACGGCTACTACGAGCAGTACTTC. The encoded protein is CASSPDGYYEQYF. The chain carries TRBV7-2 and TRBJ2-7, with unresolved D. Deletions cut 5 bases from V and 3 bases from J, with 11 bases between. The CDR3 loop spans 13 amino acids. Germline V gene data show CDR1 as SGHTA and CDR2 as FQGNSA.

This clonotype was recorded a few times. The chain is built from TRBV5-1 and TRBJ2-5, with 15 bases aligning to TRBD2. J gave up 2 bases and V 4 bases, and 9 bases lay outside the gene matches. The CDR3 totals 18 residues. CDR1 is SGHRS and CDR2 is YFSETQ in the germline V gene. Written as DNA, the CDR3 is TGCGCCAGCAGCCTGGGACTAGCGGGAGGTGGGCCTCAAGAGACCCAGTACTTC. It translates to CASSLGLAGGGPQETQYF.

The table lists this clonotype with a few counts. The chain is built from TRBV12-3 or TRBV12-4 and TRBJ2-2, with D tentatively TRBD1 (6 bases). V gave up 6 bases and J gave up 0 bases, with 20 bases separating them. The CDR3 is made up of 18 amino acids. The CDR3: CASSLGQQGNPNTGELFF. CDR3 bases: TGTGCCAGCAGCCTAGGACAACAGGGTAACCCGAACACCGGGGAGCTGTTTTTT.